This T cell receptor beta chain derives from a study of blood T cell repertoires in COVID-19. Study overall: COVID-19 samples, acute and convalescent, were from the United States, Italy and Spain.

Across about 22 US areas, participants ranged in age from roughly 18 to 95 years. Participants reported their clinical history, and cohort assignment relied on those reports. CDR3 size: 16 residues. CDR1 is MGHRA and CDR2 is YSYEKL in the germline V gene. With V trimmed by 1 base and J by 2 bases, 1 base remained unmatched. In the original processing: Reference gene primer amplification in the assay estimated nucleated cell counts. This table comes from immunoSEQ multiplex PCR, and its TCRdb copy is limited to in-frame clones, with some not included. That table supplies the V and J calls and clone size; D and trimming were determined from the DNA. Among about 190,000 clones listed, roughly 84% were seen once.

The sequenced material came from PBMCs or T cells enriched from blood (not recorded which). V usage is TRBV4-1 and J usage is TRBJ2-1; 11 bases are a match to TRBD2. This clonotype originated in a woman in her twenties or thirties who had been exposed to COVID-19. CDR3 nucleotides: TGCGCCAGCAGCCAAGCGACTAGCGGGGCCTACAATGAGCAGTTCTTC. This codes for CASSQATSGAYNEQFF.